This T cell receptor (beta chain) was retrieved from a study of blood T cell repertoires in COVID-19. About the research overall: Spain, Italy and the United States supplied samples that represented acute and convalescent COVID-19. T cells, B-cell-depleted T cells, or PBMCs provided the cDNA or gDNA that served as material.

Assay used: immunoSEQ multiplex PCR; TCRdb lists only in-frame clones, some missing. The table has 130,000 to 150,000 clones, approximately 89% seen once. V was clipped by 1 base and J by 3 bases; unmatched bases: 8. Germline CDR1 MNHEY, CDR2 SMNVEV (reference sequence). The CDR3 length is 17 residues. This receptor was taken from a human donor in a cohort sampled during active COVID-19. The chain is built from TRBV27 and TRBJ1-1; 10 positions match TRBD1. The sequenced sample was peripheral blood. The CDR3 coding sequence is TGTGCCAGCAGTTTATACGGGACAGGGGAAGGGTACACTGAAGCTTTCTTT. Translating gives CASSLYGTGEGYTEAFF.